The T cell receptor beta chain described here comes from a study of technical replicates of blood from a handful of donors (dated by TCRdb to 2015 to 2018). Compared with germline, V lacks 4 bases and J lacks 2 bases; bases without a gene match: 4. CDR1 is given as MNHEY and CDR2 as SVGAGI, both from the germline V gene. The CDR3 covers 14 residues, taking in both the cysteine and the phenylalanine. CDR3 DNA is the only sequence kept; it has 42 bases, read in frame from the first base. Turning to this clone: Its antigen specificity is not known. Base qualities are not recorded, but no much larger clone differs from it by a single base.

Receptors were amplified or captured by the immunoSEQ multiplex PCR assay. The table was pulled from immuneACCESS by TCRdb, which kept in-frame rearrangements only. Such tables lose some clones; where checked, under half of the loss comes from unresolved V genes, and the rest has no known cause. This sample has 65,000 to 90,000 clones in its table, and about 91% of those were observed once. Roughly 0.27% of the sample is held by the ten biggest clonotypes. The sequence derives from a human donor in good health. The specimen was T cells isolated from PBMCs. This chain joins TRBV6-5 to TRBJ2-7; TRBD1 matches 8 bases in the middle. The DNA sequence is TGTGCCAGCAGTTCAGGGGGCCCGCCCTACGAGCAGTACTTC. This sequence encodes CASSSGGPPYEQYF.